This T cell receptor beta chain was captured by sequencing in a study of blood T cells in healthy people across ages. A second PCR of 7 to 11 cycles used a sample-barcoded 5' primer and a J-beta primer mix. TCRdb re-analysed the 5' RACE reads in MiXCR, keeping a single row per CDR3 protein. This repertoire shows over a million distinct CDR3 sequences, around 27% found once; its top ten account for about 0.69%. In germline, CDR1 is SEHNR, CDR2 FQNEAQ (reference sequence). V lost 2 bases and J lost 4; bases outside the gene matches: 13. The CDR3 has 18 residues. This same sample was also taken into another study, of T cells of mothers and their children.

V and J are TRBV7-9 and TRBJ2-7; 11 bases align to TRBD1. The sample comprised blood. The TCR sequence derives from a girl aged 2 to 10 in good health. In DNA, the CDR3 is TGTGCCAGCAGCTTACTAGTTGGTCGCGGGACAGGGGGTTACGAGCAGTACTTC. Translating gives CASSLLVGRGTGGYEQYF.